The sample holds a few counts of the clone carrying this TCR beta chain. Its cognate antigen is unknown. This record comes from a study of early T cells in non-severe SARS-CoV-2 infection. Study at large: Sequencing targeted bulk RNA from unsorted whole blood, leaving chains unpaired.

Germline V gives CDR1 ENHRY, CDR2 SYGVKD. This CDR3 has 16 amino acids. The junction had 11 bases not matched to a gene; V was cut back by 8 bases and J by 4 bases. The TCR library protocol attached unique molecular identifiers to the individual cDNA molecules. Using its own MiXCR run on the 5' RACE reads, TCRdb lists one record per CDR3 protein. The table shows about 89,000 distinct CDR3 sequences, with roughly 15% occurring only once. The study, taken as a whole, reports: VDJdb-based annotation leaned toward anti-spike CD8 responses and missed private and CD4 specificities.

The receptor was isolated from an adult who was a healthcare worker with PCR-confirmed SARS-CoV-2 infection or an uninfected control (not recorded which). Sequences were derived from whole blood, sampled at baseline. The genes are TRBV10-3 and TRBJ2-1; 10 bases align to TRBD1. The CDR3, as DNA: TGTGCCATCGCGGGGACAGGGGTATTGTTATACAATGAGCAGTTCTTC. Translation: CAIAGTGVLLYNEQFF.